This T cell receptor beta chain comes out of a study of T cell clonotyping in hematopoietic cell transplantation. Findings of the study overall: At the given depth, recipient repertoires were over 97% de novo clonotypes. Without cell sorting, CD4 versus CD8 contributions remain unresolved. Pathologically expanded recipient clonotypes increased progressively from day 30 to day 180 as diversity fell.

Of note for this clone: The antigen is unknown.

Sequencing used immunoSEQ multiplex PCR; TCRdb keeps in-frame clones, though not all of them. The data hold roughly 7,000 clones, with about nine tenths observed a single time. The CDR3 consists of 13 residues. V was pared by 3 bases and J by 8 bases, with 5 bases of the junction left unmatched. Per germline, CDR1 WSHSY and CDR2 SAAADI. This chain connects TRBV10-2 to TRBJ1-2, with 8 bases aligning to TRBD1. The material was PBMCs, obtained 100 days after allogeneic stem cell transplant. This receptor was obtained from a male patient in his late teens or twenties who had an allogeneic stem cell transplant from a related donor, so the T cells may come from the graft donor. Some clones in this sample may be carry-over from other donors' samples. The CDR3 DNA is TGCGCCAGCAGTGACCTGACAGGGGAAGGCTACACCTTC. This translates into CASSDLTGEGYTF.